A selection of T cell receptor beta chains follows, all from one sample in a study of shared clonotypes between healthy human individuals. The repertoire was sequenced with immunoSEQ multiplex PCR; TCRdb's copy has only in-frame clones and lacks some. Of 1,400,000 or so clones listed, approximately 98.5% are singletons. The specimen sequenced was naive CD4+ T cells sorted from blood. These receptor sequences come from a man aged 25 to 45 in good health. Each CDR3 is given without its conserved first and last residue.

cdr3_aa: ASRTEANYGYT
v_call: TRBV6-5
j_call: TRBJ1-2

cdr3_aa: ASSETGGLYEQY
v_call: TRBV2
j_call: TRBJ2-7

cdr3_aa: ASSRGLAVVAGELF
v_call: TRBV6-6
j_call: TRBJ2-2

cdr3_aa: ASSLPGLAGSNTGELF
v_call: TRBV18
j_call: TRBJ2-2

cdr3_aa: ASSLQREFTGEQY
v_call: TRBV28
j_call: TRBJ2-7

cdr3_aa: ASSIGQGPGGTQY
v_call: TRBV19
j_call: TRBJ2-3

cdr3_aa: ASSEGLNTEAF
v_call: TRBV10-1
j_call: TRBJ1-1

cdr3_aa: SVEVGREKADTQY
v_call: TRBV29-1
j_call: TRBJ2-3

cdr3_aa: ASSLDSGANVLT
v_call: TRBV28
j_call: TRBJ2-6

cdr3_aa: SVGVRAGVSSYEQY
v_call: TRBV29-1
j_call: TRBJ2-7

cdr3_aa: ASSPAGGGWNEQF
v_call: TRBV6-5
j_call: TRBJ2-1

cdr3_aa: ASVSSGDLSYNEQF
v_call: TRBV11-2
j_call: TRBJ2-1

cdr3_aa: SARTRAEAF
v_call: TRBV20-1
j_call: TRBJ1-1

cdr3_aa: ASSLNEGQGFNGYT
v_call: TRBV7-9
j_call: TRBJ1-2

cdr3_aa: ASSYSSVSSYNEQF
v_call: TRBV6-5
j_call: TRBJ2-1

cdr3_aa: SVESRTQETQY
v_call: TRBV29-1
j_call: TRBJ2-5

cdr3_aa: AITRQGAGNQPQH
v_call: TRBV27
j_call: TRBJ1-5

cdr3_aa: ASSPSLLGQNTGELF
v_call: TRBV18
j_call: TRBJ2-2

cdr3_aa: ANFGLADYNEQF
v_call: TRBV2
j_call: TRBJ2-1

cdr3_aa: ASSLATYPGELF
v_call: TRBV11-2
j_call: TRBJ2-2

cdr3_aa: ASSIQGPGELF
v_call: TRBV19
j_call: TRBJ2-2

cdr3_aa: ASSWDLTSRNYEQY
v_call: TRBV7-9
j_call: TRBJ2-7

cdr3_aa: ASSPFSSGTVSNEQF
v_call: TRBV18
j_call: TRBJ2-1

cdr3_aa: ASSSLAGVEQF
v_call: TRBV5-8
j_call: TRBJ2-1

cdr3_aa: ASSYRTGGDEQF
v_call: TRBV2
j_call: TRBJ2-1

cdr3_aa: ASSSISYEQY
v_call: TRBV4-1
j_call: TRBJ2-7

cdr3_aa: ASGLTDGTEAF
v_call: TRBV7-2
j_call: TRBJ1-1

cdr3_aa: ASSPDSFRETQY
v_call: TRBV18
j_call: TRBJ2-5

cdr3_aa: ASLRTSGNTGELF
v_call: TRBV7-2
j_call: TRBJ2-2

cdr3_aa: ASSPGGAVSSYEQY
v_call: TRBV5-1
j_call: TRBJ2-7

cdr3_aa: ASSAFLGSYEQY
v_call: TRBV2
j_call: TRBJ2-7

cdr3_aa: ASSEGTGGQETQY
v_call: TRBV6-1
j_call: TRBJ2-5

cdr3_aa: ATLDSSSYNEQF
v_call: TRBV10-3
j_call: TRBJ2-1

cdr3_aa: ASSLAGTSGRASYEQY
v_call: TRBV7-6
j_call: TRBJ2-7

cdr3_aa: ASSRTGPGELF
v_call: TRBV25-1
j_call: TRBJ2-2

cdr3_aa: ASNNIDRDVCEQY
v_call: TRBV9
j_call: TRBJ2-7

cdr3_aa: ASSRDFASEGEQF
v_call: TRBV7-2
j_call: TRBJ2-1

cdr3_aa: ASSFATGGAYYEQY
v_call: TRBV5-4
j_call: TRBJ2-7

cdr3_aa: ASTKTRAGGTQY
v_call: TRBV6-5
j_call: TRBJ2-3

cdr3_aa: ASTSRGGGINQPQH
v_call: TRBV19
j_call: TRBJ1-5

cdr3_aa: ASSLVGQGGLEQF
v_call: TRBV5-4
j_call: TRBJ2-1

cdr3_aa: VRSTPRVPPPGELF
v_call: TRBV7-5
j_call: TRBJ2-2

cdr3_aa: ASTFGGGQPQH
v_call: TRBV7-2
j_call: TRBJ1-5

cdr3_aa: ASSAGLAGGPLGELF
v_call: TRBV5-1
j_call: TRBJ2-2

cdr3_aa: SVEGGTSGTDTQY
v_call: TRBV29-1
j_call: TRBJ2-3

cdr3_aa: ASSYRRHSNQPQH
v_call: TRBV6-5
j_call: TRBJ1-5

cdr3_aa: ASSSRGHWN
v_call: TRBV28
j_call: TRBJ2-7

cdr3_aa: ASSLVSVANEQF
v_call: TRBV7-6
j_call: TRBJ2-1

cdr3_aa: ASSRESGHTDTQY
v_call: TRBV9
j_call: TRBJ2-3

cdr3_aa: ASSPFTSNTGELF
v_call: TRBV7-9
j_call: TRBJ2-2

cdr3_aa: ASSLGAQNEKLF
v_call: TRBV7-9
j_call: TRBJ1-4